This T cell receptor beta chain was recorded in a study of blood T cell repertoires in COVID-19. The assay was immunoSEQ multiplex PCR, and TCRdb's table has in-frame clones only and misses some. Found here are some 160,000 clones, about 82% of them singletons; the top ten hold 6.5%. Sequences were obtained from peripheral blood. The origin of this receptor is a man in his 70s with active or convalescent COVID-19.

The CDR3: CASRKELAGAADTQYF. In DNA, the CDR3 is TGTGCCAGCAGAAAAGAACTAGCGGGAGCAGCAGATACGCAGTATTTT. This rearrangement joins TRBV5-4 to TRBJ2-3; 11 bases agree with TRBD2. The CDR3 loop spans 16 amino acids. V lost 5 bases to trimming and J lost 4 bases; unmatched junction nucleotides: 9. Germline values: CDR1 SGHNT, CDR2 YYREEE (reference sequence).